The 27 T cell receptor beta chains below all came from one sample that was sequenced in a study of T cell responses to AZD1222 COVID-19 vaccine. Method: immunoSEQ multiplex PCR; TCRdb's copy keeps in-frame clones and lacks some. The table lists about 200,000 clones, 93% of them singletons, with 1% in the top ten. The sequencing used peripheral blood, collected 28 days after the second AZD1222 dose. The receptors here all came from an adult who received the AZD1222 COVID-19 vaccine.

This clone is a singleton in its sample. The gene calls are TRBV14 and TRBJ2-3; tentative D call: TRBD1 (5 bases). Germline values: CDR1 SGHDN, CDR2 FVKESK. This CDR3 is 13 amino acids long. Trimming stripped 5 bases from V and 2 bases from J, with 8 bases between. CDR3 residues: CASSRQPTDTQYF. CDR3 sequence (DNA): TGTGCCAGCAGCAGACAGCCCACAGATACGCAGTATTTT.

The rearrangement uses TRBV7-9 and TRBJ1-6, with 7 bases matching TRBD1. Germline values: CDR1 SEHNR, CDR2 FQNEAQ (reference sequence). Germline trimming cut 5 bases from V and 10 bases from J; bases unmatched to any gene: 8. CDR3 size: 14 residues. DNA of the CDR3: TGTGCCAGCAGCCCCGACAGGGAGAGGTCACCCCTCCACTTT. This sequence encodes CASSPDRERSPLHF.

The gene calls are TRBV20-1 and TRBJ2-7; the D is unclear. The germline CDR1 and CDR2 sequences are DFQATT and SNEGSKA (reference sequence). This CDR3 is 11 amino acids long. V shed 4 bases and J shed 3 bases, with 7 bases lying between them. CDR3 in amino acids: CSAKTFYEQYF. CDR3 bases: TGCAGTGCTAAGACATTCTACGAGCAGTACTTC.

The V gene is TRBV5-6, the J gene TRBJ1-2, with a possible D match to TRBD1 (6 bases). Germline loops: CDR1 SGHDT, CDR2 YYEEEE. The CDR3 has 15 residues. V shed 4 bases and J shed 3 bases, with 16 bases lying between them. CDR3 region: CASSQNPGADYGYTF. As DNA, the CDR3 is TGTGCCAGCAGCCAGAACCCAGGGGCAGACTATGGCTACACCTTC.

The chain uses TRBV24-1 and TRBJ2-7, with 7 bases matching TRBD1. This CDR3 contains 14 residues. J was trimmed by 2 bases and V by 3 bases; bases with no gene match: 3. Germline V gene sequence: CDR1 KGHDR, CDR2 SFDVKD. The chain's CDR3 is CATSDHDRAYEQYF. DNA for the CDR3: TGTGCCACCAGTGATCACGACAGGGCCTACGAGCAGTACTTC.

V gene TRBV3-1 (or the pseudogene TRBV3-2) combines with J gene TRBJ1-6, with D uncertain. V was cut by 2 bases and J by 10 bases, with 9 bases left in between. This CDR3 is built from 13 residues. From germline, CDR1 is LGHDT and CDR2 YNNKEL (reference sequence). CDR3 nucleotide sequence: TGTGCCAGCAGCCAATCCCGCGAGTCACCCCTCCACTTT. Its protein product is CASSQSRESPLHF.

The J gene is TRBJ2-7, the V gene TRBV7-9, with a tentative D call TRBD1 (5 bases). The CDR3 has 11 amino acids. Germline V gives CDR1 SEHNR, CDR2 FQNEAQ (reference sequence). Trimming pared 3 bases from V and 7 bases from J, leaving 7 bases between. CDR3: CASSFAGEQYF. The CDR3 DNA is TGTGCCAGCAGCTTTGCAGGGGAGCAGTACTTC.

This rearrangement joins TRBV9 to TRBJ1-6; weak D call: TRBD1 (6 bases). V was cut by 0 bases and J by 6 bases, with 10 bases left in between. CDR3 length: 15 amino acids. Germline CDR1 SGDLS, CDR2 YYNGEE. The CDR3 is CASSVGQGFNSPLHF. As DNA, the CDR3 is TGTGCCAGCAGCGTAGGGCAGGGGTTTAATTCACCCCTCCACTTT. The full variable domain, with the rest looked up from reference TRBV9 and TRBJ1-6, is DSGVTQTPKHLITATGQRVTLRCSPRSGDLSVYWYQQSLDQGLQFLIQYYNGEERAKGNILERFSAQQFPDLHSELNLSSLELGDSALYFCASSVGQGFNSPLHFGNGTRLTVT.

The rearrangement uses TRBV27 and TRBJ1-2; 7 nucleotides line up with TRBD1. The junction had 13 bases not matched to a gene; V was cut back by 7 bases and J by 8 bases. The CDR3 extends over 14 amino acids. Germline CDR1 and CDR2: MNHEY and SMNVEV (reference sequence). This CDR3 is CASTDRRGQGGYTF. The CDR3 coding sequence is TGTGCCAGCACCGACCGGAGGGGGCAAGGGGGCTACACCTTC.

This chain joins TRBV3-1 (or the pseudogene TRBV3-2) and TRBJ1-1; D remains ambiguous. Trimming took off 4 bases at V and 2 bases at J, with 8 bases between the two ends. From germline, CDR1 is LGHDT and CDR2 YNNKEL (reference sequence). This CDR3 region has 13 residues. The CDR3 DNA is TGTGCCAGCAGCCTACGTCCTAACACTGAAGCTTTCTTT. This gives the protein CASSLRPNTEAFF.

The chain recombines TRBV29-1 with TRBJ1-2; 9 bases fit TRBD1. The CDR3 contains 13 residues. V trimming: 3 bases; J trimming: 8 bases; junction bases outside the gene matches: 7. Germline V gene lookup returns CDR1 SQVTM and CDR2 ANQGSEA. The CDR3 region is CSVDVGTGRGYTF. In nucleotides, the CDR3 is TGCAGCGTTGACGTGGGGACAGGGAGGGGCTACACCTTC.

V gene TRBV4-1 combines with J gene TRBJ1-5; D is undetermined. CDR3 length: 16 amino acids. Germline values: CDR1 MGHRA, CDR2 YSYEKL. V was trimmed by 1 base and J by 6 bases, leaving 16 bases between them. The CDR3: CASSQAAQDVRQPQHF. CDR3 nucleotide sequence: TGCGCCAGCAGCCAAGCAGCCCAAGACGTCCGTCAGCCCCAGCATTTT.

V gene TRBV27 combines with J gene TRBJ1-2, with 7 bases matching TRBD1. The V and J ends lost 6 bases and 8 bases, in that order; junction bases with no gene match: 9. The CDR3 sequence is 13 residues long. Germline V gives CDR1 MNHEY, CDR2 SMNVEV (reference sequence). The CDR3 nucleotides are TGTGCCAGCAGCCTGACAGGGCTGGGCGGCTACACCTTC. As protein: CASSLTGLGGYTF.

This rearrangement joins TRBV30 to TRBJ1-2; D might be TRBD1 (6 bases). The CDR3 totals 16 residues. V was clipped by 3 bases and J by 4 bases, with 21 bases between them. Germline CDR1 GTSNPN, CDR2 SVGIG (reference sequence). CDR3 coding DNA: TGTGCCTGGAGAGGGGCCCCACAGGGAGAGGGCTATGGCTACACCTTC. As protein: CAWRGAPQGEGYGYTF.

The CDR3 spells CASSQRQSNTEAFF. CDR3 nucleotides: TGCGCCAGCAGCCAGAGGCAGTCGAACACTGAAGCTTTCTTT. V is TRBV4-1 and J is TRBJ1-1; D is uncertain. The CDR3 has 14 amino acids. Germline V gives CDR1 MGHRA, CDR2 YSYEKL. The ends were cut back, 3 bases at V and 1 base at J, with 9 bases in the middle.

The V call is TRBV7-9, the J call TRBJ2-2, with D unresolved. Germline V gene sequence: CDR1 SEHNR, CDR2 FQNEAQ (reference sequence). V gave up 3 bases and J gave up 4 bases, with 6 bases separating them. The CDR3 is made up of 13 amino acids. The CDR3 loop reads CASSLSGTGELFF. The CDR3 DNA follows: TGTGCCAGCAGCTTGAGTGGCACCGGGGAGCTGTTTTTT.

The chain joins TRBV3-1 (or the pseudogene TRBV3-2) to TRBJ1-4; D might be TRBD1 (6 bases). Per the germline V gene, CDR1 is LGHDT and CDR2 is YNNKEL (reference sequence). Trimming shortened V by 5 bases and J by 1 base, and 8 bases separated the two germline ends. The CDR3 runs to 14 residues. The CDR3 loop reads CASSKQGTNEKLFF. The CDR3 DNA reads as TGTGCCAGCAGCAAACAGGGAACTAATGAAAAACTGTTTTTT.

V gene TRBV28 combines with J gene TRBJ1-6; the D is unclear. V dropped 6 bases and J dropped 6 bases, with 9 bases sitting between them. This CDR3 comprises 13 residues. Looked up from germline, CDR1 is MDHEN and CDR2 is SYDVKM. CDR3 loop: CASRDASNSPLHF. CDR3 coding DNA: TGTGCCAGCAGGGACGCCTCTAATTCACCCCTCCACTTT.

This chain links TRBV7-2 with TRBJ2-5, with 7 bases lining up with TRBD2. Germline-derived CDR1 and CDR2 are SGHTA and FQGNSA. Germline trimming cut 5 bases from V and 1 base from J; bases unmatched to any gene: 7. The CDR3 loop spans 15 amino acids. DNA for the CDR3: TGTGCCAGCAGCCCCCGGCGGGGGTTCCAAGAGACCCAGTACTTC. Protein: CASSPRRGFQETQYF.

The CDR3 is CASSYSVVRVGAFF. CDR3 DNA sequence: TGTGCCAGCAGTTACTCGGTGGTGAGGGTTGGGGCTTTCTTT. The rearrangement uses TRBV6-2 or TRBV6-3 and TRBJ1-1; no reliable D call. The ends were cut back, 0 bases at V and 11 bases at J, with 16 bases in the middle. In germline, CDR1 is MNHEY, CDR2 SVGEGT. The CDR3 sequence is 14 residues long.

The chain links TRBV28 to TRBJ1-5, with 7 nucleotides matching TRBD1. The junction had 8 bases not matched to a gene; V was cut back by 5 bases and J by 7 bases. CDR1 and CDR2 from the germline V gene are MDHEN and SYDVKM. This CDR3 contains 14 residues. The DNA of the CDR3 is TGTGCCAGCAGTCCCCTTGCAGGGGGGCAGCCCCAGCATTTT. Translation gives CASSPLAGGQPQHF.

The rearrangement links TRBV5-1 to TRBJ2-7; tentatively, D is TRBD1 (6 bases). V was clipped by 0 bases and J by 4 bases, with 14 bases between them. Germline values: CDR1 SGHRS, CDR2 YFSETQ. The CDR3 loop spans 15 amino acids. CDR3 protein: CASSLEPDRVYEQYF. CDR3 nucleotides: TGCGCCAGCAGCTTGGAGCCGGACAGAGTATACGAGCAGTACTTC. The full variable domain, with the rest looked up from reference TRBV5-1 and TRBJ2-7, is KAGVTQTPRYLIKTRGQQVTLSCSPISGHRSVSWYQQTPGQGLQFLFEYFSETQRNKGNFPGRFSGRQFSNSRSEMNVSTLELGDSALYLCASSLEPDRVYEQYFGPGTRLTVT.

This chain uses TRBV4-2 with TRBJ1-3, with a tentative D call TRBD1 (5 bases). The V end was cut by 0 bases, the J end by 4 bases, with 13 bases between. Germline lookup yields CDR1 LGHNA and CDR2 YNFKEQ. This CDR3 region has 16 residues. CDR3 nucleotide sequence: TGTGCCAGCAGCCAAGATGGGACTTCGGGAGGAAACACCATATATTTT. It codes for CASSQDGTSGGNTIYF.

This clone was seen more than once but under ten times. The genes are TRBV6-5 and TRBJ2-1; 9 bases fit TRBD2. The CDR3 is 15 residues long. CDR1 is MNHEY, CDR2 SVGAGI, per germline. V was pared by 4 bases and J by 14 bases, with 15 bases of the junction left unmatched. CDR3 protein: CASSSFERGAATEFF. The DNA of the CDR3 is TGTGCCAGCAGTTCCTTTGAGCGGGGGGCCGCTACGGAGTTCTTC.

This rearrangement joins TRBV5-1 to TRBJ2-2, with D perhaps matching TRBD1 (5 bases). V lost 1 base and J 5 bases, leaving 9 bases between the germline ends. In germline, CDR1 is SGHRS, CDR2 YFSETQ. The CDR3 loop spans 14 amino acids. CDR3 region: CASSLMAGTGELFF. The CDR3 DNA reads TGCGCCAGCAGCTTGATGGCAGGGACCGGGGAGCTGTTTTTT.

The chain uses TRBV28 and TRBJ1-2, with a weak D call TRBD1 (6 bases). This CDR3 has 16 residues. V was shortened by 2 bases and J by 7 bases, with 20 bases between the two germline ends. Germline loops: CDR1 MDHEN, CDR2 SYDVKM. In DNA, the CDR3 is TGTGCCAGCAGTTTAGAGGGGGACGGAGGGATCGGTGGCTACACCTTC. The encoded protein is CASSLEGDGGIGGYTF.

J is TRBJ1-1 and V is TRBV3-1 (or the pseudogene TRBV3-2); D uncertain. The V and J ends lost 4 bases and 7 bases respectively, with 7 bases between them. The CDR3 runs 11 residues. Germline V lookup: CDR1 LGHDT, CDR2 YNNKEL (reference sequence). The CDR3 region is CASSPGYEAFF. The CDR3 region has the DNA TGTGCCAGCAGCCCGGGCTATGAAGCTTTCTTT.